This TCR beta chain appears in the sequencing data of a study of T cell repertoires in cytomegalovirus infection. Notes on the study in general: HLA-C-restricted CMV-specific TCR beta clonotypes prevailed in the ex vivo response.

TCRdb re-called the reads with MiXCR, one entry per CDR3 protein. Of about 920,000 distinct CDR3 sequences in the sample, roughly a third were seen once. Of note for this clonotype: Its antigen is undetermined.

Trimming shortened V by 1 base and J by 5 bases, and 14 bases separated the two germline ends. CDR3 length equals 15 residues. Looked up from germline, CDR1 is MGHRA and CDR2 is YSYEKL. The source material was cultured CD8+ T cells from PBMCs, sampled from culture after CMV antigen stimulation. The clonotype originates from a human donor in good health (CMV status not recorded). Some clones in this sample may be carry-over from other donors' samples. The chain recombines TRBV4-1 with TRBJ1-1, with D maybe TRBD1 (5 bases). The CDR3 sequence: CASSQVVAGRTEAFF. CDR3 nucleotides: TGCGCCAGCAGCCAAGTCGTCGCAGGGCGGACTGAAGCTTTCTTT.